The subject of this entry is one T cell receptor (beta chain). Its matching antigen is unknown. The sample comes from a study of radiation and T cells in renal cell carcinoma. As for the study in general: Nephrectomy followed 15 Gy stereotactic body radiation by 4 weeks.

This sample's time point: baseline pretreatment blood. Treatment meaning: 15 Gy SBRT to primary tumor, nephrectomy 4 weeks later. V lost 6 bases, J lost 1 base, and 9 bases stayed unmatched. The CDR3 totals 15 residues. Germline loops: CDR1 SGHAT, CDR2 FQNNGV. Assay used: immunoSEQ multiplex PCR; TCRdb lists only in-frame clones, some missing. The data hold about 140,000 clones, with less than 85% observed a single time. Findings of the study overall: Without pretreatment biopsies, baseline tumor clonotype presence was undetermined.

The sequences come from blood, collected from a patient whose treatment included radiotherapy and nephrectomy. The chain employs TRBV11-2 and TRBJ2-7; 7 nucleotides align to TRBD1. This clonotype was obtained from a woman aged 45-60 years with renal cell carcinoma. The CDR3 bases are TGTGCCAGCAGTAGACCGGGACAGCGGTCCTACGAGCAGTACTTC. This gives the protein CASSRPGQRSYEQYF.